These T cell receptor beta chains were read from a single sample in a study of early stage breast cancer tumors. Libraries were prepared by immunoSEQ multiplex PCR; TCRdb keeps only in-frame clonotypes and omits some of them. The sample has about 30,000 clones, 72% seen once. Sequenced input: blood. The receptors stem from a person aged 45 to 60 with breast cancer. Each CDR3 is given with its conserved first and last residue. The D gene is left open where the match is weak. Clone size is not always given. Where it is, it says once, few, many or a class for expanded clones.

j_call d_call v_call clone_size cdr3_nt cdr3_aa
TRBJ2-7 TRBD2 TRBV7-2 . TGTGCCAGCAGCTTGCCTAGCGGAACCTACGAGCAGTACTTC CASSLPSGTYEQYF
TRBJ2-2 . TRBV6-1 once TGTGCCAGCAGAACCGGGACGATAGGGATCGGGGAGCTGTTTTTT CASRTGTIGIGELFF
TRBJ1-5 . TRBV7-2 . TGTGCCAGCAGCTTATTCTCGCCGTCTCAGCCCCAGCATTTT CASSLFSPSQPQHF
TRBJ2-7 . TRBV7-2 once TGTGCCAGCAGCCCCACCCGCCTCCGCGGCTACGAGCAGTACTTC CASSPTRLRGYEQYF
TRBJ1-4 . TRBV25-1 . TGTGCCAGCAGTGAATGGGAAGTTGGTAATGAAAAACTGTTTTTT CASSEWEVGNEKLFF
TRBJ2-1 . TRBV27 . TGTGCCAGCACTCCGCTGGAGCGCCTAGCATTTGAACAGTTCTTC CASTPLERLAFEQFF
TRBJ2-5 TRBD2 TRBV2 . TGTGCCAGCAGTCGGGACTATAATGCGGAGACCCAGTACTTC CASSRDYNAETQYF
TRBJ2-7 . TRBV7-8 few TGTGCCAGCAGCACCGAACCCTCTAGTTACGAGCAGTACTTC CASSTEPSSYEQYF
TRBJ2-1 . TRBV7-2 few TGTGCCAGCAGCTTAGGATACGGTAGGAATGAGCAGTTCTTC CASSLGYGRNEQFF
TRBJ2-5 TRBD1 TRBV5-4 . TGTGCCAGCAGCTCCATTAGAGGGGGCTCCCAAGAGACCCAGTACTTC CASSSIRGGSQETQYF
TRBJ2-3 . TRBV18 . TGTGCCAGCTCACCGGGCCCAAGGGATACGCAGTATTTT CASSPGPRDTQYF
TRBJ2-3 . TRBV25-1 . TGTGCCAGCAGTTTGGGGGCCTCTAGCACAGATACGCAGTATTTT CASSLGASSTDTQYF
TRBJ2-1 TRBD1 TRBV4-3 . TGCGCCAGCAGCCAAGGTTCTCGGGGACAGGCCGACAATGAGCAGTTCTTC CASSQGSRGQADNEQFF
TRBJ1-4 TRBD1 TRBV2 . TGTGCCAGCATTCGTCGGACAGGGGGCGACGAAAATGAAAAACTGTTTTTT CASIRRTGGDENEKLFF
TRBJ2-2 TRBD2 TRBV7-8 . TGTGCCAGCAGCTTACTAGCGGGTACGAACACCGGGGAGCTGTTTTTT CASSLLAGTNTGELFF
TRBJ1-3 . TRBV18 . TGTGCCAGCTCACCTGAACAGGGAATATATTTT CASSPEQGIYF
TRBJ2-7 TRBD1 TRBV5-1 . TGCGCCAGCAGCCCGGCAGGGGGACAGGGGGTGTACGAGCAGTACTTC CASSPAGGQGVYEQYF
TRBJ2-1 . TRBV9 . TGTGCCAGCAGCGTAGCTGAGGGAACCCTTTGGGACAATGAGCAGTTCTTC CASSVAEGTLWDNEQFF
TRBJ2-1 . TRBV9 . TGTGCCAGCAGCGTGGTGGGAGCGGCCTACAATGAGCAGTTCTTC CASSVVGAAYNEQFF
TRBJ2-7 TRBD2 TRBV6-6 . TGTGCCAGCAGTTACCAGACTAGCGGTTTCTACGAGCAGTACTTC CASSYQTSGFYEQYF
TRBJ2-2 . TRBV7-9 . TGTGCCAGCACCCCATACAGGGCGGGCACCGGGGAGCTGTTTTTT CASTPYRAGTGELFF
TRBJ2-1 . TRBV21-1 . TGTGCCAGCAGCAAAGTTCAGACTAGCGGGAGCCACAATGAGCAGTTCTTC CASSKVQTSGSHNEQFF
TRBJ2-2 TRBD2 TRBV4-3 . TGCGCCAGCAGCCGACTCGGGACTAGCGGGAGTTCTGGGGAGCTGTTTTTT CASSRLGTSGSSGELFF
TRBJ1-1 . TRBV6-4 . TGTGCCAGCAGTGACAAACAGACAGGAAAAGCTTTCTTT CASSDKQTGKAFF
TRBJ1-2 . TRBV4-3 medium-sized TGCGCCAGCAGCCGAGACCTAACAGGCCCTAACTATGGCTACACCTTC CASSRDLTGPNYGYTF
TRBJ1-4 . TRBV7-9 once TGTGCCAGCAGCCCCGGGACCGGGGAAGAAAAACTGTTTTTT CASSPGTGEEKLFF
TRBJ2-2 TRBD1 TRBV6-5 few TGTGCCAGCAGTTGGGGACAGGGTACCGGGGAGCTGTTTTTT CASSWGQGTGELFF
TRBJ2-7 TRBD2 TRBV5-6 . TGTGCCAGCAGCCTCGGGACTAGCAGCTACGAGCAGTACTTC CASSLGTSSYEQYF
TRBJ2-1 . TRBV6-5 . TGTGCCAGCAGTTACGACACGTACAATGAGCAGTTCTTC CASSYDTYNEQFF
TRBJ2-5 . TRBV5-6 . TGTGCCAGCAGCTTGTCCCGGGGTGTTGCGGCGGGTAGGGAGACCCAGTACTTC CASSLSRGVAAGRETQYF
TRBJ1-1 TRBD1 TRBV5-6 . TGTGCCAGCACAACGTACCGGGACAGGGTTTCGAACACTGAAGCTTTCTTT CASTTYRDRVSNTEAFF
TRBJ2-5 . TRBV29-1 . TGCAGCGTTGGGCAGCAAGAGACCCAGTACTTC CSVGQQETQYF
TRBJ2-1 TRBD2 TRBV4-3 . TGCGCCAGCAGCCAAGAAATGCTTGAAACGGCGGGAGCCTACAATGAGCAGTTCTTC CASSQEMLETAGAYNEQFF
TRBJ1-3 . TRBV30 . TGTGCCTGGAGTGTTTACAGGGCCTCTGGAAACACCATATATTTT CAWSVYRASGNTIYF
TRBJ2-1 TRBD2 TRBV19 . TGTGCCACCCGGTCTTCCGGGACTAGCGGTTACAATGAGCAGTTCTTC CATRSSGTSGYNEQFF
TRBJ1-2 . TRBV28 . TGTGCCAGCAGCACGTTCCCGGTCTCTAACTATGGCTACACCTTC CASSTFPVSNYGYTF
TRBJ1-1 . TRBV5-5 . TGTGCCAGCAGCCTACAATCCCTAAACACTGAAGCTTTCTTT CASSLQSLNTEAFF
TRBJ1-2 . TRBV6-5 . TGTGCCAGCAGTTACAGCAGGGAAAGTAACTATGGCTACACCTTC CASSYSRESNYGYTF
TRBJ2-1 TRBD2 TRBV2 once TGTGCCAGCAGGGGTTGGGCGGGAGAAGCCAATGAGCAGTTCTTC CASRGWAGEANEQFF
TRBJ1-2 TRBD1 TRBV5-1 . TGCGCCAGCAGTTGGGACAGGGGGCTCTATGGCTACACCTTC CASSWDRGLYGYTF
TRBJ2-1 . TRBV27 medium-sized TGTGCCAGCAGTTTGGGGGGCTCCTACAATGAGCAGTTCTTC CASSLGGSYNEQFF
TRBJ2-2 TRBD1 TRBV19 . TGTGCCAGTAGTCTTCGGCCGGGACAGCTTACTACCGGGGAGCTGTTTTTT CASSLRPGQLTTGELFF
TRBJ1-2 . TRBV6-1 . TGTGCCAGCAGTGAAGATGGGGGGCAGGGGAACTATGGCTACACCTTC CASSEDGGQGNYGYTF
TRBJ1-1 . TRBV29-1 . TGCAGCACCAGAGTCGGGGCAAGGGCGTCCACTGAAGCTTTCTTT CSTRVGARASTEAFF
TRBJ1-2 . TRBV7-2 few TGTGCCAGCAGCTTAGTTGGCTATGGCTACACCTTC CASSLVGYGYTF
TRBJ1-1 TRBD1 TRBV6-6 . TGTGCCAGCAGTCCCGGACAGGGGAGTGAAGCTTTCTTT CASSPGQGSEAFF
TRBJ2-1 . TRBV10-2 . TGCGCCAGCAGTGAGGGGTTCGGTGAGCAGTTCTTC CASSEGFGEQFF
TRBJ2-3 . TRBV19 . TGTGCCAGTAGTGTGTCTGGGAGCACAGATACGCAGTATTTT CASSVSGSTDTQYF
TRBJ2-2 TRBD2 TRBV15 . TGTGCCACCAGCAGAGATAGCGGGAGCACCGGGGAGCTGTTTTTT CATSRDSGSTGELFF
TRBJ2-7 TRBD2 TRBV5-5 . TGTGCCAGCAGCCAGGGACTAGCGGGGCTTTACGAGCAGTACTTC CASSQGLAGLYEQYF